The rows below give T cell receptor beta chains drawn from one sample of a study of Ad26.COV2.S vaccination and SARS-CoV-2 variants. Data came from immunoSEQ multiplex PCR; TCRdb stores just in-frame clones and leaves some out. The table shows about 350,000 clones, with around 89% occurring only once. The sequencing here drew on peripheral blood, taken in a trial of Ad26.COV2.S vaccine versus placebo. These receptors all stem from a person between 18 and 65 years old who received the Ad26.COV2.S COVID-19 vaccine or a placebo. The CDR3 runs from the conserved cysteine through the conserved F or W. D genes are given only for firm matches. Clone size is shown for a subset of rows, as once, few, many or a class of expanded clone.

j_call v_call d_call clone_size cdr3_nt cdr3_aa
TRBJ1-4 TRBV18 - - TGTGCCAGCTCACTTGAGCCGGGGTCTAATGAAAAACTGTTTTTT CASSLEPGSNEKLFF
TRBJ1-1 TRBV4-1 - - TGCGCCAGCAGCCAAGTTATGGGCAGGGTCGGGAGTGAAGCTTTCTTT CASSQVMGRVGSEAFF
TRBJ2-2 TRBV5-1 - - TGCGCCAGCAGCGAACAGGGAGGCACCGGGGAGCTGTTTTTT CASSEQGGTGELFF
TRBJ1-1 TRBV24-1 - - TGTGCCACCAGTGATTTGTTGGGGACGGGAGAATTCACTGAAGCTTTCTTT CATSDLLGTGEFTEAFF
TRBJ2-7 TRBV5-4 - - TGTGCCAGCAGCATGGGGACCCGCTACGAGCAGTACTTC CASSMGTRYEQYF
TRBJ1-5 TRBV27 - - TGTGCCAGCAGGGGGGAGGGTACGGGCAATCAGCCCCAGCATTTT CASRGEGTGNQPQHF
TRBJ1-2 TRBV16 - - TGTGCCAGCAGCCAATCTTCGGAAGGGAATGGCTACACCTTC CASSQSSEGNGYTF
TRBJ2-7 TRBV13 TRBD2 - TGTGCCAGCAACGAAGGAGGGAGGGGAGGGGACTACGAGCAGTACTTC CASNEGGRGGDYEQYF
TRBJ2-1 TRBV6-5 TRBD1 - TGTGCCAGCATCGCCGGGACAGGGGATTACAATGAGCAGTTCTTC CASIAGTGDYNEQFF
TRBJ2-7 TRBV9 - - TGTGCCAGCAGCGTAGGGGCGTCGGGATACGAGCAGTACTTC CASSVGASGYEQYF
TRBJ2-1 TRBV28 TRBD2 few TGTGCCAGCAGTCCCGGGACTAGCTACAATGAGCAGTTCTTC CASSPGTSYNEQFF
TRBJ1-4 TRBV5-1 - once TGCGCCAGCAGCTTGGCGGCCCAGGCCGGGGAGAAACTGTTTTTT CASSLAAQAGEKLFF
TRBJ2-1 TRBV7-2 TRBD1 - TGTGCCAGCAGCCCTCGGACAGGCTACAATGAGCAGTTCTTC CASSPRTGYNEQFF
TRBJ2-7 TRBV6-2/TRBV6-3 TRBD1 - TGTGCCAGCAGTTACGCGACAGGGCCCCCCCCCTCCTACGAGCAGTACTTC CASSYATGPPPSYEQYF
TRBJ1-1 TRBV5-1 TRBD1 - TGCGCCAGCAGCTTGTTAATGGGACAGGGGCCGAGAGACACTGAAGCTTTCTTT CASSLLMGQGPRDTEAFF
TRBJ2-4 TRBV5-5 TRBD1 few TGTGCCAGCAGCAACCGGGACAGCAAAAACATTCAGTACTTC CASSNRDSKNIQYF
TRBJ2-1 TRBV10-3 - - TGTGCCATCAGTGAGTCGAGTCCCGGGCAGGTGATCTACAATGAGCAGTTCTTC CAISESSPGQVIYNEQFF
TRBJ2-7 TRBV7-2 - - TGTGCCAGCAGCCCCGTTGGTTTAGGGAGAAGCTCCTACGAGCAGTACTTC CASSPVGLGRSSYEQYF
TRBJ1-1 TRBV7-9 TRBD1 - TGTGCCAGCAGTTACAGGGGAACTGAAGCTTTCTTT CASSYRGTEAFF
TRBJ2-7 TRBV11-2 TRBD1 few TGTGCCAGCAGCTTAGTTACAGGGGGCTACGAGCAGTACTTC CASSLVTGGYEQYF
TRBJ2-5 TRBV3-1/TRBV3-2 - - TGTGCCAGCAGCCGGGGTGACAGGATACAAGAGACCCAGTACTTC CASSRGDRIQETQYF
TRBJ2-7 TRBV29-1 - - TGCAGCGTTGAAGATCGGAACAGGGAGGTATACGAGCAGTACTTC CSVEDRNREVYEQYF
TRBJ2-5 TRBV28 TRBD2 - TGTGCCAGCAGTCGTTTCCCGGGACTAGCGGGAGAAGAGACCCAGTACTTC CASSRFPGLAGEETQYF
TRBJ1-2 TRBV7-9 - once TGTGCCAGCAGCCCGGTCCAGGCTAACTATGGCTACACCTTC CASSPVQANYGYTF
TRBJ2-7 TRBV28 - - TGTGCCAGCAGTTTTAGAGGCCACTACGAGCAGTACTTC CASSFRGHYEQYF
TRBJ2-3 TRBV15 TRBD1 - TGTGCCACCAGCAGGGGGACAGGGACAGATACGCAGTATTTT CATSRGTGTDTQYF
TRBJ1-1 TRBV7-9 - - TGTGCCAGCGGCGAGGTGACTGAAGCTTTCTTT CASGEVTEAFF
TRBJ1-2 TRBV2 TRBD1 - TGTGCCAGCAGGGGACAGGGGGTAGGGTATGGCTACACCTTC CASRGQGVGYGYTF